This T cell receptor (beta chain) was captured in a study of T cells in Graves' hyperthyroidism and ophthalmopathy. Study-wide results and caveats: Onset of ophthalmopathy came a median around 6.2 months after the model predicted it.

This clonotype was seen more than once but under ten times. Its cognate antigen is unknown. The CDR3 consists of 13 residues. Trimming left V 3 bases short and J 6 bases short, with 7 bases between. Germline V gene lookup returns CDR1 KGHDR and CDR2 SFDVKD. Amplification yielded TCR beta CDR3 regions, with RNA transcripts as the source. HTBI primers drove first-round RT-PCR of the TCR CDR3. One entry per CDR3 protein results from TCRdb running MiXCR on the multiplex PCR reads. The sample lists some 510,000 distinct CDR3 sequences, approximately 44% occurring once. Absent ophthalmopathy progression within 18 months defined stable Graves' hyperthyroidism. Lactation, pregnancy, other autoimmune disease or uncontrolled infection excluded patients.

Sequencing was carried out using peripheral blood or thyroid tissue (not recorded which). This TCR derives from a woman aged 18-29 years with Graves' hyperthyroidism. The gene calls are TRBV24-1 and TRBJ2-2; D is undetermined. The CDR3, as DNA: TGTGCCACCAGTGATCATAGGGCCGGGGAGCTGTTTTTT. It translates to CATSDHRAGELFF.